The clone carrying this TCR beta chain is termed medium-sized (0.01 to 0.1%). Its antigen is still unknown. The graft donor-derived T-allo10 cells reportedly recognize host alloantigens, are anergic, and suppress alloantigen-specifically. TCRdb reprocessed the reads with MiXCR, giving one entry per CDR3 protein. In the table there are about 74,000 distinct CDR3 sequences, roughly 60% of which are singletons. V shed 5 bases, J shed 4 bases, and the junction held 13 bases outside the gene matches. CDR3 length: 17 amino acids. Germline V gene sequence: CDR1 SQVTM, CDR2 ANQGSEA. The entry originates in a study of type 1 regulatory T cells. Whole-study context: This in vitro CD4 product, T-allo10, is enriched for Tr1 cells and alloantigen-specific.

The rearrangement uses TRBV29-1 and TRBJ2-2, with 10 bases that match TRBD2. The source material was cultured T cells, either the whole culture or a sorted T cell fraction (not recorded which). Subset specified: Tr1-enriched cell product generated in vitro against host alloantigens. This receptor was taken from a human donor in good health. As DNA, the CDR3 is TGCAGCGTTCCCCACCCAGCGGGAGGGCTTGTCACCGGGGAGCTGTTTTTT. Encoded protein: CSVPHPAGGLVTGELFF.